Listed here are 5 T cell receptor beta chains from one sample, sequenced in a study of shared clonotypes between healthy human individuals. Using immunoSEQ multiplex PCR, the repertoire was profiled, and TCRdb retains in-frame clones only, with some absent. There are millions of clones in the sample; approximately 94% occur only once, and 1.5% to 2% lies in the top ten. Naivety among CD8 cells was defined by CD45RO negativity and positive CCR7 selection, thereby excluding terminally differentiated effector memory CD45RA+ cells. Sequenced input: naive CD8+ T cells from PBMCs. The receptors stem from a man aged 18 to 29 in good health. Some clones in this sample may be carry-over from other donors' samples.

A note on this clone: Other DNA variants within this sample encode the same CDR3. As DNA, the CDR3 is TGTGCCATCAGAGGGGACCGGAACACTGAAGCTTTCTTT. Its protein is CAIRGDRNTEAFF. The chain links TRBV10-3 to TRBJ1-1; D perhaps matches TRBD1 (5 bases). The CDR3 length is 13 residues. The germline V gene encodes CDR1 ENHRY and CDR2 SYGVKD. Trimming shortened V by 6 bases and J by 1 base, and 9 bases separated the two germline ends.

This chain connects TRBV7-6 to TRBJ2-3; unclear D gene. This CDR3 spans 12 amino acids. Trimming removed 6 bases at V and 6 bases at J, with 10 bases between. Germline assignment: CDR1 SGHVS and CDR2 FNYEAQ. The CDR3 DNA reads as TGTGCCAGCAGTCAAAACTGGGATACGCAGTATTTT. Translation gives CASSQNWDTQYF.

The rearrangement uses TRBV6-6 and TRBJ2-7, with D hard to call. The length of the CDR3 is 12 residues. The V end lost 2 bases, the J end lost 5 bases, and 7 bases lay between the germline ends. Germline values: CDR1 MNHNY, CDR2 SVGAGI (reference sequence). The CDR3 is CASSYPPHEQYF. The CDR3 nucleotides read TGTGCCAGCAGTTACCCCCCCCACGAGCAGTACTTC.

V and J are TRBV18 and TRBJ1-2, with D unclear. V lost 5 bases and J lost 7, with 11 bases in between. Germline CDR1 is KGHSH and CDR2 is LQKENI. This CDR3 spans 12 amino acids. The CDR3 sequence: CASSIPGFGYTF. DNA for the CDR3: TGTGCCAGCTCAATCCCGGGATTTGGCTACACCTTC.

With respect to this clone: Distinct nucleotide sequences in the sample also encode this CDR3. The chain has TRBV7-9 and TRBJ2-7; tentative D call: TRBD1 (5 bases). V gave up 1 base and J gave up 2 bases, with 9 bases separating them. CDR1 is SEHNR and CDR2 is FQNEAQ in the germline V gene (reference sequence). The CDR3 runs 14 residues. The CDR3 DNA reads as TGTGCCAGCAGCTTAGTTGGGGCCACCTACGAGCAGTACTTC. Amino acids: CASSLVGATYEQYF.